One and the same sample provided the 3 T cell receptor beta chains below, sequenced in a study of T cell changes during pregnancy in multiple sclerosis. Profiling relied on immunoSEQ multiplex PCR, and the TCRdb table lists in-frame clones only, not all of them. The data show approximately 74,000 clones, roughly 92% seen once. The sequenced sample was peripheral blood, obtained before pregnancy. All receptors come from a female donor with multiple sclerosis, enrolled in a pregnancy study.

V gene TRBV7-9 combines with J gene TRBJ2-1, with D hard to call. V was pared by 5 bases and J by 12 bases, with 17 bases between. This CDR3 spans 13 amino acids. Germline V gene data show CDR1 as SEHNR and CDR2 as FQNEAQ (reference sequence). CDR3 DNA sequence: TGTGCCAGCAGCCAAATCAACCCCGGTGTGCAGTTCTTC. Translation gives CASSQINPGVQFF.

This clone is a singleton in its sample. This sequence joins TRBV15 and TRBJ2-3, with TRBD1 matching over 9 bases. V lost 5 bases to trimming and J lost 3 bases; unmatched junction nucleotides: 9. The length of the CDR3 is 16 residues. The germline CDR1 and CDR2 sequences are LNHNV and YYDKDF (reference sequence). CDR3 residues: CATSGSGTGLTDTQYF. DNA for the CDR3: TGTGCCACCAGCGGATCCGGGACAGGGTTAACAGATACGCAGTATTTT.

Here the CDR3 DNA reads TGTGCCAGCAGGCGACAGGGGTACTCCTACGAGCAGTACTTC. Translating it yields CASRRQGYSYEQYF. V is TRBV6-5 and J is TRBJ2-7; 8 bases fit TRBD1. CDR3 length: 14 amino acids. Trimming cost V 6 bases and J 0 bases; bases outside gene matches: 4. Germline CDR1 MNHEY, CDR2 SVGAGI.